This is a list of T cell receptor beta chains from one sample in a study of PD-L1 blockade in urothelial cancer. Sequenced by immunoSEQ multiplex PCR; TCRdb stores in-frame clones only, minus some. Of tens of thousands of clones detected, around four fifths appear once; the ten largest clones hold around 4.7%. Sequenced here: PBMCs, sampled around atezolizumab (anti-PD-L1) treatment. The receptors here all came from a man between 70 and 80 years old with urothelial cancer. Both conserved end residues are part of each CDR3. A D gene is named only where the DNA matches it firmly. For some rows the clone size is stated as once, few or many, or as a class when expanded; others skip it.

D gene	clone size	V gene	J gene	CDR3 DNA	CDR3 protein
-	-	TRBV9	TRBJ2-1	TGTGCCAGCAGCGTAGCTGGGCGGGACGTCAAGAATGAGCAGTTCTTC	CASSVAGRDVKNEQFF
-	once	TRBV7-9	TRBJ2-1	TGTGCCAGCAGTTCGAGGAGCGGACTACACTACAATGAGCAGTTCTTC	CASSSRSGLHYNEQFF
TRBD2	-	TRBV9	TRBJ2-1	TGTGCCAGCAGCCTGCCGACTAGCGGTCTTACCAACAATGAGCAGTTCTTC	CASSLPTSGLTNNEQFF
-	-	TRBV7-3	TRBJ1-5	TGTGCCAGCAGCTTAGACGGGACAAACAATCAGCCCCAGCATTTT	CASSLDGTNNQPQHF
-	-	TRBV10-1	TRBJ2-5	TGCGCCAGCCTTTCTTTACTAAAAGAGACCCAGTACTTC	CASLSLLKETQYF
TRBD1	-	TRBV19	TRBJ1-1	TGTGCCAGTAAAGGGACAGGGTCCACTGAAGCTTTCTTT	CASKGTGSTEAFF
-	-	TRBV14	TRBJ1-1	TGTGCCAGCAGCCAAGTTCAGAAGCAGGCTGAAGCTTTCTTT	CASSQVQKQAEAFF
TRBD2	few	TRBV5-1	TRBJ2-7	TGCGCCAGCAGCCGACTAGCGGGAGGGGAGCAGTACTTC	CASSRLAGGEQYF
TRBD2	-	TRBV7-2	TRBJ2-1	TGTGCCAGCAGCTTCGGACTAGCGGGAGGGGGGCAGTTCTTC	CASSFGLAGGGQFF
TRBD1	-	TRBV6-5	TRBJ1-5	TGTGCCAGCAGTGCCGGGACAGGGAATCAGCCCCAGCATTTT	CASSAGTGNQPQHF
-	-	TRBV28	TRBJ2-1	TGTGCCAGCAGTTTGAGCGGGCGATACAATGAGCAGTTCTTC	CASSLSGRYNEQFF
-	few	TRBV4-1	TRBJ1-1	TGCGCCAGCAGCCAAGCCCGGGACACTGAAGCTTTCTTT	CASSQARDTEAFF
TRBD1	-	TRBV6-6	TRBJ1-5	TGTGCCAGCCGCGTAGACAGGGAAAATCAGCCCCAGCATTTT	CASRVDRENQPQHF
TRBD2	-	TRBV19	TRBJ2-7	TGTGCCAGTAGTATGAGGGGAGGGTCCTACGAGCAGTACTTC	CASSMRGGSYEQYF
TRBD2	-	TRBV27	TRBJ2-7	TGTGCCAGCAGTCCCGGGGGGGGACTAGACACTCCCCTCCTCTACGAGCAGTACTTC	CASSPGGGLDTPLLYEQYF
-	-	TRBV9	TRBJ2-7	TGTGCCAGCAGCGTAGGCCAGGCCAGCTCCTACGAGCAGTACTTC	CASSVGQASSYEQYF
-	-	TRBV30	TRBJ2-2	TGTGCCTGGAGTGCCTCTAGGGGGGGGGAGCTGTTTTTT	CAWSASRGGELFF
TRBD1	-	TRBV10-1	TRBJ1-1	TGCGCCAGCAGCCTGGACAGGGACAATGAAGCTTTCTTT	CASSLDRDNEAFF
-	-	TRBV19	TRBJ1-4	TGTGCCAGTAGTGTAAATCCAGGGGCAACTAATGAAAAACTGTTTTTT	CASSVNPGATNEKLFF
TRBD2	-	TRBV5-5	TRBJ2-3	TGTGCCAGCAGCTTGGGGCGACTAAGGTCTAGCGGGACCAGGGATACGCAGTATTTT	CASSLGRLRSSGTRDTQYF
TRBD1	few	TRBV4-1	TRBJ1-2	TGCGCCAGCAGCCAAGGCCTGACAGGGCGAGGGGGCTACACCTTC	CASSQGLTGRGGYTF
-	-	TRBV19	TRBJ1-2	TGTGCCAGTAGTTTGGCAGGTTCCTATGGCTACACCTTC	CASSLAGSYGYTF
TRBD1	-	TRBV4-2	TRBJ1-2	TGTGCCAGCAGCCAAGGGGGACAGGTGTATGGCTACACCTTC	CASSQGGQVYGYTF
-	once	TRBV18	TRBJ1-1	TGTGCCAGCTCCCCGGGGGGTGTCACGACAGGTGTCTTCTTT	CASSPGGVTTGVFF
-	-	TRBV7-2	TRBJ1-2	TGTGCCAGCAGTCAACAGAAAACTGGGTACTATGGCTACACCTTC	CASSQQKTGYYGYTF
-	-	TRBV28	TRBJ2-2	TGTGCCAGCATTCATACGAGCAGGGTGGCCACCGGGGAGCTGTTTTTT	CASIHTSRVATGELFF
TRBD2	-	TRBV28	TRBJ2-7	TGTGCCAGCAGTTTGGGGCTAGCGGGGTACGAGTGGCAGTACTTC	CASSLGLAGYEWQYF
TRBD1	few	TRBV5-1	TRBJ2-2	TGCGCCAGCAGAGACAGGGTGGACACCGGGGAGCTGTTTTTT	CASRDRVDTGELFF
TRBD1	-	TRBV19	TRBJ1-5	TGTGCCAGTACCCGGGGACAGGGAGGCAATCAGCCCCAGCATTTT	CASTRGQGGNQPQHF
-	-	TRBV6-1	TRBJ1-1	TGTGCCAGCAGAAACGGTCCTAACACTGAAGCTTTCTTT	CASRNGPNTEAFF
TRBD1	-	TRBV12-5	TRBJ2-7	TGTGCTAGTGGCTCCCCGGACAGGGATCGGTACGAGCAGTACTTC	CASGSPDRDRYEQYF
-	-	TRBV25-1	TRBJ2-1	TGTGCCACACAGGATTACAATGAGCAGTTCTTC	CATQDYNEQFF
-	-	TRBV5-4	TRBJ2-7	TGTGCCAGCAGCTCCGGGACTGTCTACGAGCAGTACTTC	CASSSGTVYEQYF
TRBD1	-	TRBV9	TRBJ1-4	TGTGCCAGCAGCCCGGGACAGGTCCCTGAAAAACTGTTTTTT	CASSPGQVPEKLFF
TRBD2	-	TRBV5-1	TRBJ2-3	TGCGCCAGCAGCGGCCTCCGGGAGCGGGAGGGGACAGATACGCAGTATTTT	CASSGLREREGTDTQYF
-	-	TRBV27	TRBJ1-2	TGTGCCAGCAGTTCAAACCGGGGGGCCTATGGCTACACCTTC	CASSSNRGAYGYTF
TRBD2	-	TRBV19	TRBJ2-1	TGTGCCAGTAGTCCAAGGTTGGGGACTAGCGGGAGTATTCTGTATGAGCAGTTCTTC	CASSPRLGTSGSILYEQFF
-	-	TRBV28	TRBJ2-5	TGTGCCAGCAGCGGACTGGGGATCGGTATGACCCAGTACTTC	CASSGLGIGMTQYF
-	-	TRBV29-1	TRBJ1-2	TGCAGCGTTTATGGGGGGGTGGGAGATGGCTACACCTTC	CSVYGGVGDGYTF
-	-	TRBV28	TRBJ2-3	TGTGCCAGCAGTTTGTCCGGACAGAACACAGATACGCAGTATTTT	CASSLSGQNTDTQYF
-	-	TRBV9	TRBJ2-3	TGTGCCAGCAGCGCTCAGGGCGGCCACAGCACAGATACGCAGTATTTT	CASSAQGGHSTDTQYF
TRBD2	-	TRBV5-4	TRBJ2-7	TGTGCCAGTCACCTAGCGGGAGATGTGTACGAGCAGTACTTC	CASHLAGDVYEQYF